Detailed here is one T cell receptor beta chain. As yet, its antigen is unknown. Replicate PCRs for sorted subsets used roughly 200 ng DNA; this equaled some 30,000 T cell genomes. The data were produced by immunoSEQ multiplex PCR, yet TCRdb's version contains in-frame clones alone and is incomplete. The table has some 240,000 clones, 60% to 70% seen once. The sample originates from a study of shared clonotypes between healthy human individuals. Broader study findings: An effect of sequencing depth on clonotype sharing among donors was expected.

The split of CD4+ cells yielded CD45RA+ naive and CD45RA-negative memory subsets. The V gene end was trimmed by 1 base and the J gene end by 5 bases; junction bases not matched to a gene: 7. The CDR3 has 15 amino acids. Germline values: CDR1 SEHNR, CDR2 FQNEAQ (reference sequence). The chain joins TRBV7-9 to TRBJ2-7; 8 positions agree with TRBD2. This sequence originates from a man younger than 40 in good health. The sample taken for sequencing was memory CD4+ T cells sorted from blood. As for subset: CD45RA-negative fraction. CDR3 nucleotide sequence: TGTGCCAGCAGCTTAGTATTAGCGGGATTCAACGAGCAGTACTTC. Amino acid sequence: CASSLVLAGFNEQYF.